This TCR beta chain originates from a study of blood T cell repertoires in COVID-19. Study background: Specimens from acute and convalescent COVID-19 originated in the United States, Italy and Spain. The analysed material was cDNA or gDNA that came from T cells, B-cell-depleted T cells, or PBMCs.

This study enrolled people aged about 18 to 100 from about two dozen US geographic areas. Participants' reported clinical history set cohort assignment. TCRdb's copy holds only in-frame clones and misses some; the assay was immunoSEQ multiplex PCR. This table holds 180,000 or so clones, 85% found once. This CDR3 comprises 15 residues. J was trimmed by 2 bases and V by 5 bases; bases with no gene match: 8. Germline lookup yields CDR1 SNHLY and CDR2 FYNNEI. Material for sequencing was PBMCs or T cells enriched from blood (not recorded which). This TCR was sampled from a middle-aged man who had recovered from COVID-19. The V call is TRBV2, the J call TRBJ1-1, with 7 bases identical to TRBD1. This chain's CDR3 is CASSLPTGQNTEAFF. CDR3 DNA sequence: TGTGCCAGCAGTCTTCCGACAGGGCAAAACACTGAAGCTTTCTTT.